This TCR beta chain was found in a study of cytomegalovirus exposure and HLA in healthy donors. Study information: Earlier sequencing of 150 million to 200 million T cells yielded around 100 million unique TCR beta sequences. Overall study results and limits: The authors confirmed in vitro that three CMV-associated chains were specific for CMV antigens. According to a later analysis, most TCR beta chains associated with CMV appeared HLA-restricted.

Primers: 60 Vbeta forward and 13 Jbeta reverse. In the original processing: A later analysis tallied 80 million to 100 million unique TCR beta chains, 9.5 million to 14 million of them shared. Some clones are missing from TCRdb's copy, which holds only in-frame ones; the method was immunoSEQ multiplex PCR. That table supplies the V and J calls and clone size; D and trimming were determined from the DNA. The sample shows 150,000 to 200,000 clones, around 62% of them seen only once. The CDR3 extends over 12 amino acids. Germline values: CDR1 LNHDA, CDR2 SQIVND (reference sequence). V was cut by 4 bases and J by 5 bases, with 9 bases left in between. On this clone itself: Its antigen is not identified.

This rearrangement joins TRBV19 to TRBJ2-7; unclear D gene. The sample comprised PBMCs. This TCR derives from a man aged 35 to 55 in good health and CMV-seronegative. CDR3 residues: CASSTGLHEQYF. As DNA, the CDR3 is TGTGCCAGTAGTACCGGGTTACACGAGCAGTACTTC.